One and the same sample provided the 32 T cell receptor beta chains below, sequenced in a study of tumor and adjacent non-tumor tissue in lung cancer (dated by TCRdb to the late 2010s). Library prep was done by multiplex PCR. The listed sequencing device is Illumina HiSeq 2500. TCRbeta libraries were built by three rounds of nested PCR using primers (Table S4), following protocols modified from ARM-PCR. In TCRdb, the public reads were trimmed at Q25 with fastp and aligned with MiXCR, with productive beta chains retained. Records with the same CDR3 protein are collapsed into one entry carrying the most frequent genes and DNA. The sample contains under 150,000 distinct CDR3 sequences, 60% to 70% of them found a single time. The ten largest account for over 10% of the sample. RNA was extracted from bulk unsorted tissue and checked for quality with a NanoDrop ND-1000 and an Agilent 2100. Sequencing used lung tumor tissue. The source of these receptors is a man aged 25-45 years with non-small cell lung cancer.

This clonotype was counted between two and nine times. The conserved phenylalanine or tryptophan is not found at the CDR3 terminus, so this likely reflects a read error. The gene calls are TRBV20-1 and TRBJ1-4; the D gene is possibly TRBD1 (5 bases). The CDR3 runs 15 residues. Germline V gives CDR1 DFQATT, CDR2 SNEGSKA (reference sequence). CDR3: CSARTGRGANEKLFL. The CDR3 DNA sequence: TGCAGTGCTAGAACGGGGCGGGGAGCTAATGAGAAACTGTTTCTT.

The chain has TRBV20-1 and TRBJ2-1, with 7 bases fitting TRBD2. There are 13 residues in the CDR3. In germline, CDR1 is DFQATT, CDR2 SNEGSKA (reference sequence). Trimming cost V 7 bases and J 5 bases; bases outside gene matches: 8. For the CDR3, the DNA is TGCAGTGTTAAGGGAGGGGCCAACAATGAGCAGTTCTTC. It specifies CSVKGGANNEQFF.

This clonotype was counted once. One end of the junction is discordant with germline, which a read error may explain. The chain is built from TRBV6-1 and TRBJ1-2; 8 bases line up with TRBD1. CDR3 size: 15 residues. Looked up from germline, CDR1 is MNHNS and CDR2 is SASEGT. For the CDR3, the DNA is TGTACCAGCAGCACCGTCACGCAGGACCCAGGGGGCTACACATTC. Translating it yields CTSSTVTQDPGGYTF.

This chain connects TRBV5-1 to TRBJ1-1, with a tentative D call TRBD1 (5 bases). The CDR3 covers 14 residues. Trimming removed 4 bases at V and 4 bases at J, with 14 bases between. Per germline, CDR1 SGHRS and CDR2 YFSETQ. The CDR3 DNA reads TGCGCCAGCAGCCCGCAGGGCCTGGGCACTGAAGCTTTCTTT. Translating gives CASSPQGLGTEAFF.

This chain connects TRBV24-1 to TRBJ2-2, with D perhaps TRBD1 (5 bases). Trimming left V 8 bases short and J 4 bases short, with 13 bases between. The CDR3 has 14 residues. Germline CDR1 and CDR2: KGHDR and SFDVKD. The DNA of the CDR3 is TGTGCCACCAAAGGGGCTCGAGGCACCGGGGAGCTGTTTTTT. It codes for CATKGARGTGELFF.

This clonotype was counted at least ten times. The rearrangement joins TRBV6-1 to TRBJ2-5; tentative D call: TRBD1 (6 bases). Trimming left V 8 bases short and J 5 bases short, with 18 bases between. Per the germline V gene, CDR1 is MNHNS and CDR2 is SASEGT. CDR3 size: 14 residues. CDR3 loop: CASQPSGGLETQYF. The CDR3 coding sequence is TGTGCCAGCCAACCCAGTGGGGGCCTGGAGACCCAGTACTTC.

This sequence joins TRBV20-1 and TRBJ1-4; D gene uncertain. The CDR3 consists of 13 residues. Trimming took off 7 bases at V and 4 bases at J, with 13 bases between the two ends. Germline-derived CDR1 and CDR2 are DFQATT and SNEGSKA (reference sequence). CDR3 sequence: CSGQGGDNEKLFF. Here the CDR3 DNA reads TGCAGTGGTCAAGGCGGGGATAATGAAAAACTGTTTTTT.

This clonotype was picked up many times. The chain is built from TRBV20-1 and TRBJ2-1, with 7 bases matching TRBD1. CDR1 and CDR2 (germline): DFQATT, SNEGSKA (reference sequence). The CDR3 length is 15 residues. With V trimmed by 2 bases and J by 6 bases, 10 bases remained unmatched. CDR3 sequence reads: CSARWALAGGNEQFF. The CDR3 region has the DNA TGCAGTGCTAGATGGGCCCTGGCAGGGGGCAATGAGCAGTTCTTC.

For this clonotype: An end of the junction differs from the germline gene, which may be a read error. V and J are TRBV12-3 or TRBV12-4 and TRBJ2-3; D call uncertain. CDR3 length: 10 amino acids. The CDR3 sequence is CASCLDTQYF. The DNA for the CDR3 is TGCGCCAGCTGTTTAGATACGCAGTATTTT.

Remarks on this clonotype: This CDR3 is missing its conserved last phenylalanine or tryptophan, likely due to a read error. V and J are TRBV10-2 and TRBJ2-7; perhaps TRBD2 as D (6 bases). CDR3 length: 15 residues. Germline V gene lookup returns CDR1 WSHSY and CDR2 SAAADI. For the CDR3, the DNA is TGCGCCAGCACGGCAGGAGGGACTTCAAATTACGACCAGTACTTA. It encodes CASTAGGTSNYDQYL.

Of note for this clonotype: The junction departs from germline at one end; a sequencing error may be responsible. This rearrangement joins TRBV12-3 or TRBV12-4 to TRBJ1-4; D gene uncertain. This CDR3 region has 13 residues. CDR3 sequence: CASSADWGEELSF. CDR3 bases: TGTGCCAGCAGTGCCGACTGGGGTGAAGAACTGTCTTTT.

By share, this clonotype counts as medium-sized (0.01 to 0.1%). The genes are TRBV11-2 and TRBJ2-1, with a possible D match to TRBD2 (6 bases). The V end was cut by 5 bases, the J end by 4 bases, with 15 bases between. Germline-derived CDR1 and CDR2 are SGHAT and FQNNGV. The CDR3 is 15 amino acids. CDR3 amino acids: CASSDLATAYNEQFF. CDR3 in DNA: TGTGCCAGCAGCGATCTAGCGACAGCATACAATGAGCAGTTCTTC.

This clonotype was observed many times. The V call is TRBV10-3, the J call TRBJ2-2; 11 nucleotides match TRBD2. The CDR3 is made up of 15 amino acids. V was clipped by 8 bases and J by 2 bases; unmatched bases: 4. The germline CDR1 and CDR2 sequences are ENHRY and SYGVKD. The CDR3 nucleotides read TGTGCCATCGGCGGGACTAGCGGAAACACCGGGGAGCTGTTTTTT. Translated: CAIGGTSGNTGELFF.

Regarding this clonotype: Relative to the germline gene, one junction end is altered; a read error may explain this. This sequence joins TRBV28 and TRBJ2-7, with D possibly being TRBD1 (5 bases). CDR1 MDHEN and CDR2 SYDVKM come from the germline V gene. CDR3 length equals 12 residues. CDR3 nucleotides: TGTGTCAGCGAAAGGGGCCCCTACGAGCAGTGCTTC. Its translation: CVSERGPYEQCF.

Concerning this clonotype: This could be a read error, since a much larger clone is one nucleotide away. The V and J genes are TRBV6-1 and TRBJ2-1, with D possibly TRBD2 on 5 matching bases. The germline V gene encodes CDR1 MNHNS and CDR2 SASEGT. This CDR3 has 14 residues. The CDR3 nucleotides are TGTGCCAGCAGTGAAGGGGAGTCCTACAATGAGCAGTCCTTC. It codes for CASSEGESYNEQSF.

Of note for this clonotype: This may come from a read error, since a much larger clone is one base off. Because it lacks the conserved phenylalanine or tryptophan at the end, this CDR3 is likely a read error. V and J are TRBV6-2 or TRBV6-3 and TRBJ2-7, with D possibly matching TRBD2 (6 bases). This CDR3 has 16 residues. Germline CDR1 reads MNHEY; CDR2 reads SVGEGT. CDR3 nucleotide sequence: TGTGCCAGCAATACCGAACGCGGGGCAACGACCTACGACCAGTACCTC. Translation gives CASNTERGATTYDQYL.

This clonotype was counted a few times. The CDR3 ends on some other residue instead of the conserved phenylalanine or tryptophan, so this is likely a read error. No DNA is shown, since the ends of the CDR3 on it are uncertain; the CDR3 is the one TCRdb lists. The gene calls are TRBV12-3 or TRBV12-4 and TRBJ1-5; the table's D call, TRBD1, was not checked against the DNA. The CDR3 has 14 residues if both end residues are counted. The CDR3 reads CASSSGQGVQPHHL.

This clonotype has ten or more counts. The V and J genes are TRBV7-8 and TRBJ2-3, with D perhaps matching TRBD1 (6 bases). Trimming pared 3 bases from V and 2 bases from J, leaving 9 bases between. CDR1 and CDR2 from the germline V gene are SGHVS and FQNEAQ. The CDR3 is made up of 14 amino acids. DNA for the CDR3: TGTGCCAGCAGCTTTGGACAGATCACAGATACGCAGTATTTT. Translation: CASSFGQITDTQYF.

In the case of this clonotype: In this CDR3 the conserved last residue, phenylalanine or tryptophan, is missing, so a read error is likely. The chain uses TRBV11-2 and TRBJ2-3, with TRBD2 matching over 8 bases. The CDR3 contains 17 residues. The germline gives CDR1 SGHAT, CDR2 FQNNGV. The CDR3 spells CASSIRSAGVLGDTQYC. CDR3 DNA: TGTGCTAGCAGCATCCGCTCAGCGGGAGTATTGGGAGATACGCAGTATTGT.

This clonotype occurred many times. This chain's CDR3 is CASNKRTGTGGTEAFF. In DNA, the CDR3 is TGTGCCAGCAATAAAAGGACCGGGACGGGAGGGACTGAAGCTTTCTTT. The chain recombines TRBV6-5 with TRBJ1-1; possible D gene TRBD1, 5 bases. CDR3 size: 16 residues. Germline CDR1 is MNHEY and CDR2 is SVGAGI. V lost 7 bases, J lost 5 bases, and 23 bases lay in between.

With respect to this clonotype: At one boundary the junction diverges from the germline segment, which might be a read error. The chain employs TRBV11-2 and TRBJ1-4, with a weak D call TRBD1 (5 bases). The CDR3 covers 14 residues. Germline V lookup: CDR1 SGHAT, CDR2 FQNNGV. The CDR3 spells CVSSLRGGGEKLFF. The CDR3 bases are TGTGTCAGCAGCTTACGGGGGGGTGGTGAAAAACTGTTTTTT. Full variable domain (outside the CDR3, taken from reference TRBV11-2 and TRBJ1-4): EAGVAQSPRYKIIEKRQSVAFWCNPISGHATLYWYQQILGQGPKLLIQFQNNGVVDDSQLPKDRFSAERLKGVDSTLKIQPAKLEDSAVYLCVSSLRGGGEKLFFGSGTQLSVL.

This clonotype was seen ten or more times. The chain couples TRBV20-1 to TRBJ1-6; TRBD1 aligns across 7 bases. Germline V gene data show CDR1 as DFQATT and CDR2 as SNEGSKA (reference sequence). The CDR3 has 16 residues. The V gene end was trimmed by 1 base and the J gene end by 3 bases; junction bases not matched to a gene: 6. The CDR3: CSARGTGQVYNSPLHF. DNA of the CDR3: TGCAGTGCTAGAGGCACCGGACAGGTCTATAATTCACCCCTCCACTTT.

On this clonotype: A single base separates this from a much larger clone, so it may be a read error. The chain joins TRBV20-1 to TRBJ2-7; TRBD2 aligns across 11 bases. Germline V lookup: CDR1 DFQATT, CDR2 SNEGSKA (reference sequence). Trimming cost V 2 bases and J 7 bases; bases outside gene matches: 25. This CDR3 is 20 amino acids long. The CDR3 spells CSARISGKTSGASSYREQYF. CDR3 DNA sequence: TGCAGTGCTAGAATTTCGGGAAAGACTAGCGGGGCTTCTTCCTATCGGGAGCAGTACTTC.

Concerning this clonotype itself: One end of the junction is discordant with germline, which a read error may explain. V gene TRBV7-9 combines with J gene TRBJ1-1; D is uncertain. Germline V gene data show CDR1 as SEHNR and CDR2 as FQNEAQ (reference sequence). This CDR3 is 15 amino acids long. CDR3 in amino acids: CSSSLVRERHTEAFF. DNA of the CDR3: TGTTCCAGCAGCTTAGTGCGTGAGAGACACACTGAAGCTTTCTTT.

As to this clonotype: A much more abundant neighbour one base away suggests this may be a read error. The chain carries TRBV6-1 and TRBJ2-2; D is uncertain. Germline V gene lookup returns CDR1 MNHNS and CDR2 SASEGT. Trimming cost V 0 bases and J 4 bases, with 9 bases left between them. CDR3 length: 15 amino acids. The CDR3 loop reads CASSEASRSTGELFF. Here the CDR3 DNA reads TGTGCCAGCAGTGAAGCTAGCAGGAGCACCGGGGAGCTGTTTTTT.

Comment on this clonotype: The conserved final phenylalanine or tryptophan is absent from the CDR3, which likely points to a read error. The chain employs TRBV24-1 and TRBJ1-1; the match to TRBD1 covers 7 bases. In germline, CDR1 is KGHDR, CDR2 SFDVKD. The CDR3 sequence is 15 residues long. V trimming: 3 bases; J trimming: 4 bases; junction bases outside the gene matches: 7. CDR3 sequence: CATSDSRQGRTEAFI. The CDR3, as DNA: TGTGCCACCAGTGATAGCAGACAGGGCCGCACTGAAGCTTTCATT.

Concerning this clonotype: One end of the junction is discordant with germline, which a read error may explain. This chain uses TRBV6-2 or TRBV6-3 with TRBJ1-1; D gene uncertain. Germline assignment: CDR1 MNHEY and CDR2 SVGEGT. The CDR3 totals 13 residues. The CDR3 is CAISYVMSTEAFF. The CDR3 DNA reads as TGTGCCATCAGTTACGTGATGTCGACTGAAGCTTTCTTT.

Concerning this clonotype itself: A read error may account for a junction end that differs from germline. The genes are TRBV12-3 or TRBV12-4 and TRBJ2-5; D not certain. The CDR3 has 11 residues. The CDR3 region has the DNA TGTGCCAGCAGTTTAACAGAGAGCCAGTACTTC. Residues: CASSLTESQYF.

Details on this clonotype: An end of the junction differs from the germline gene, which may be a read error. The chain joins TRBV11-3 to TRBJ1-1; 7 bases fit TRBD1. The germline gives CDR1 SGHNT, CDR2 YENEEA. CDR3 size: 14 residues. DNA for the CDR3: TGTGTCAGCAGCTTAAGGGGGCTGGGCATTGAAGCTTCCTTT. As protein: CVSSLRGLGIEASF.

Concerning this clonotype itself: It is likely a read error, because the conserved phenylalanine at the end of the CDR3 is missing. The genes are TRBV6-1 and TRBJ2-2; either TRBD1 or TRBD2 may supply D (5 bases each). There are 15 residues in the CDR3. Germline CDR1 and CDR2: MNHNS and SASEGT. V was clipped by 5 bases and J by 5 bases, with 15 bases between them. The CDR3, as DNA: TGTGCCAGCAGTTTTGGGGGTGAGGGGACCGGGGAGCTGTTTTAT. Translating it yields CASSFGGEGTGELFY.

This clonotype came up a few times. A read error may produce the germline difference seen at one junction end. The chain combines TRBV12-3 or TRBV12-4 with TRBJ2-5; 8 nucleotides line up with TRBD2. The CDR3 is made up of 15 amino acids. CDR3 sequence: CASCLGLAGKETQYF. The CDR3, as DNA: TGTGCCAGCTGTTTAGGGCTAGCGGGTAAAGAGACCCAGTACTTC.

Comment on this clonotype: The junction and the germline gene differ at one end; a read error may be behind it. V is TRBV5-4 and J is TRBJ2-4; D tentatively fits TRBD1 or TRBD2 (6 bases each). Germline lookup yields CDR1 SGHNT and CDR2 YYREEE (reference sequence). The CDR3 length is 13 residues. CDR3 DNA: TGTGCCAGCAGTCTCGGGGGCCAGGGCATTCAGTGCTTC. It specifies CASSLGGQGIQCF.